The 10 T cell receptor beta chains in this list originate from one sample, sequenced in a study of molecular identifiers for immune sequencing clone quantification. MiXCR, applied by TCRdb to the PCR reads, yields one record per CDR3 protein. Of about 640,000 distinct CDR3 sequences listed, about 20% are singletons. Specimen: naive CD8+ T cells from blood, with Jurkat cell RNA spiked in. Specified subset: FACS-sorted CD8+CD4-CCR7+CD45RA+ naive T cells. The receptors here all came from a human donor in good health. Some libraries in this study had Jurkat cell RNA spiked in.

Worth noting for this clonotype: A clone one base away is much larger, so this may be a read error. The chain combines TRBV4-3 with TRBJ2-4, with D unresolved. Trimming shortened V by 0 bases and J by 0 bases, and 9 bases separated the two germline ends. In germline, CDR1 is LGHNA, CDR2 YSLEER. This CDR3 has 16 residues. CDR3 amino acids: CASSQEASLAKNIQYF. CDR3 DNA sequence: TGCGCCAGCAGCCAAGAGGCGAGTTTAGCCAAAAACATTCAGTACTTC.

The sample holds many counts of this clonotype. The V and J genes are TRBV6-2 or TRBV6-3 and TRBJ2-1; D remains unclear. This CDR3 is built from 12 residues. V lost 2 bases and J lost 7, with 6 bases in between. CDR1 is MNHEY and CDR2 is SVGEGT in the germline V gene. The CDR3 reads CASSYGENEQFF. The CDR3, as DNA: TGTGCCAGCAGTTACGGGGAAAATGAGCAGTTCTTC.

This clonotype was seen repeatedly, ten times or more. The chain recombines TRBV6-1 with TRBJ2-3; the match to TRBD1 covers 7 bases. CDR3 size: 13 residues. Unmatched junction bases numbered 8, after V lost 11 bases and J lost 3 bases. CDR1 MNHNS and CDR2 SASEGT come from the germline V gene. CDR3 amino acids: CAAQTGVTDTQYF. CDR3 nucleotide sequence: TGTGCCGCACAAACAGGGGTGACAGATACGCAGTATTTT.

A word on this clonotype: This may be a read error: a much more frequent sequence differs by one nucleotide. V and J are TRBV20-1 and TRBJ2-2; D remains unclear. The CDR3 length is 12 residues. Germline-derived CDR1 and CDR2 are DFQATT and SNEGSKA (reference sequence). DNA for the CDR3: TGCGGTGCTCAGGCTATGGCCGGGGAGCTGTTTTTT. It specifies CGAQAMAGELFF.

This clonotype was observed at least ten times. This rearrangement joins TRBV4-3 to TRBJ1-1; D remains unclear. Trimming left V 2 bases short and J 5 bases short, with 9 bases between. The CDR3 covers 13 residues. Germline V CDR1 and CDR2: LGHNA, YSLEER. The DNA of the CDR3 is TGCGCCAGCAGCCAACCGGGAAGGACTGAAGCTTTCTTT. As protein: CASSQPGRTEAFF.

This clonotype has ten or more counts. This chain connects TRBV28 to TRBJ2-3, with 7 bases fitting TRBD1. V shed 6 bases, J shed 3 bases, and the junction held 9 bases outside the gene matches. Germline assignment: CDR1 MDHEN and CDR2 SYDVKM. The CDR3 runs 15 residues. The CDR3 protein is CASSPDRASTDTQYF. The DNA for the CDR3 is TGTGCCAGCAGCCCCGACAGGGCTAGTACAGATACGCAGTATTTT.

This clonotype has just a few counts. The gene calls are TRBV7-9 and TRBJ1-1, with 9 bases matching TRBD1. Trimming took 6 bases from V and 5 from J; bases not matched to a gene: 10. The germline V gene has CDR1 SEHNR and CDR2 FQNEAQ (reference sequence). There are 15 residues in the CDR3. This chain's CDR3 is CASRRDRESRTEAFF. Here the CDR3 DNA reads TGTGCCAGCAGGCGGGACAGGGAATCTAGAACTGAAGCTTTCTTT.

The rearrangement links TRBV28 to TRBJ1-1; D might be TRBD1 (5 bases). The length of the CDR3 is 16 residues. The ends were cut back, 2 bases at V and 0 bases at J, with 13 bases in the middle. Germline CDR1 is MDHEN and CDR2 is SYDVKM. DNA for the CDR3: TGTGCCAGCAGTTTAAGGGGCGGAGGACTGAACACTGAAGCTTTCTTT. This codes for CASSLRGGGLNTEAFF.

This clonotype has at least ten counts. The V call is TRBV6-4, the J call TRBJ1-1; D is unclear. The germline gives CDR1 MRHNA, CDR2 SNTAGT. This CDR3 is 14 amino acids long. The V end was cut by 3 bases, the J end by 4 bases, with 12 bases between. CDR3 bases: TGTGCCAGCAGTGAGGTCAGTGGGCTCACTGAAGCTTTCTTT. Translated: CASSEVSGLTEAFF.

This clonotype was found many times. The chain uses TRBV4-3 and TRBJ1-5; D unclear. V was cut by 0 bases and J by 2 bases, with 14 bases left in between. Germline values: CDR1 LGHNA, CDR2 YSLEER. The length of the CDR3 is 17 residues. The CDR3, as DNA: TGCGCCAGCAGCCAAGATACCGGGGATAGGGGCAATCAGCCCCAGCATTTT. This codes for CASSQDTGDRGNQPQHF.